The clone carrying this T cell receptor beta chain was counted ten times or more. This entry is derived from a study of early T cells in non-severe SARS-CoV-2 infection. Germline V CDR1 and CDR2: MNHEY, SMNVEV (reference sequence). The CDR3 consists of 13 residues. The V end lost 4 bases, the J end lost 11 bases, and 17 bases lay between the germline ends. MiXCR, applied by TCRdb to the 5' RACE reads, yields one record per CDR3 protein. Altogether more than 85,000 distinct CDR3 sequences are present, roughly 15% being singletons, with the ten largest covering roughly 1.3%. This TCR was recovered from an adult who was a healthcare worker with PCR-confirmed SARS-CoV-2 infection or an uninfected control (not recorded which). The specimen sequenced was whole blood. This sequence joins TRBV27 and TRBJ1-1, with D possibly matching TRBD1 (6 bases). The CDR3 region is CASSSGGGGRAFF. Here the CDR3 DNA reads TGTGCCAGCAGTTCTGGAGGGGGAGGACGGGCTTTCTTT.